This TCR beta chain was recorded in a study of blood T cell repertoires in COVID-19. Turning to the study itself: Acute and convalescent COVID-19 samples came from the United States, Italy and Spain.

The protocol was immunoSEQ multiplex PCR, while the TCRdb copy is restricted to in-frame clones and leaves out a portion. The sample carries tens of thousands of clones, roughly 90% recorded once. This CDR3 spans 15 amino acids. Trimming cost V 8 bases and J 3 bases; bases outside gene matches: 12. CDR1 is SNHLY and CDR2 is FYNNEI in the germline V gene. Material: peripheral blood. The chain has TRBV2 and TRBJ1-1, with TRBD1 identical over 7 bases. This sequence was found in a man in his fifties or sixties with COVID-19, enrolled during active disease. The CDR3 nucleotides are TGTGCCAGCGCTGTGACAGGGTGGTACGACACTGAAGCTTTCTTT. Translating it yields CASAVTGWYDTEAFF.